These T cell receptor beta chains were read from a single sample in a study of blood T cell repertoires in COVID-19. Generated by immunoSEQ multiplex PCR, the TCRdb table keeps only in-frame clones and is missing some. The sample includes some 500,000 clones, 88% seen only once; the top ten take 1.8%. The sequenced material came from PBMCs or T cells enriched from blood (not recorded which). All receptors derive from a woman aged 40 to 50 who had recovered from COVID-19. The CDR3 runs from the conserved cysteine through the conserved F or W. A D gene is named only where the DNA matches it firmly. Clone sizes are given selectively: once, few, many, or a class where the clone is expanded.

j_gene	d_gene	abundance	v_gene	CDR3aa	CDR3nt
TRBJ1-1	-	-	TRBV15	CATSRVSRPGTEAFF	TGTGCCACCAGCAGAGTTAGCAGGCCAGGGACTGAAGCTTTCTTT
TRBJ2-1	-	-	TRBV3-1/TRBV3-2	CASSQPGKTIINEQFF	TGTGCCAGCAGCCAACCGGGAAAGACGATAATAAATGAGCAGTTCTTC
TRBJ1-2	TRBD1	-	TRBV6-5	CASRRQGENYGYTF	TGTGCCAGCAGGAGACAGGGGGAGAACTATGGCTACACCTTC
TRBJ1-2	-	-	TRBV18	CASSPPTAEGYGYTF	TGTGCCAGCTCACCACCGACAGCGGAGGGCTATGGCTACACCTTC
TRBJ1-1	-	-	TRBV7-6	CASSPSPPDTEAFF	TGTGCCAGCAGCCCCTCCCCCCCGGACACTGAAGCTTTCTTT
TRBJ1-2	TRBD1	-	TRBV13	CASKVTGGSYGYTF	TGTGCCAGCAAGGTGACAGGGGGCAGCTATGGCTACACCTTC
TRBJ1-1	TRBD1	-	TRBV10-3	CAIRSGTGLIGTEAFF	TGTGCCATCAGGTCGGGGACAGGGCTTATCGGCACTGAAGCTTTCTTT
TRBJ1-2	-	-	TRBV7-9	CASSLSARVGGYTF	TGTGCCAGCAGCTTATCGGCCAGGGTGGGTGGCTACACCTTC
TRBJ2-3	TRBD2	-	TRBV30	CAWCPGTSGGGADTQYF	TGTGCCTGGTGCCCCGGGACTAGCGGGGGAGGGGCAGATACGCAGTATTTT
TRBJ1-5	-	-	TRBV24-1	CATSGTVGDQPQHF	TGTGCCACCAGTGGGACAGTCGGCGATCAGCCCCAGCATTTT
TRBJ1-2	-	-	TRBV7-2	CASSASRQGPYRDF	TGTGCCAGCAGCGCGTCCCGGCAGGGGCCGTATCGCGACTTC
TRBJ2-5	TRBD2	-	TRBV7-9	CATAPSGRGETQYF	TGTGCCACCGCACCGAGCGGGAGGGGGGAGACCCAGTACTTC
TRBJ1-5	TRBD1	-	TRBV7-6	CASSLEGQGFQPQHF	TGTGCCAGCAGCTTAGAGGGACAGGGCTTTCAGCCCCAGCATTTT
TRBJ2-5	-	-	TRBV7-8	CASSLGVARGQETQYF	TGTGCCAGCAGCTTAGGGGTAGCGCGAGGGCAAGAGACCCAGTACTTC
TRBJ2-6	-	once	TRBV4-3	CASSLRTISSGANVLTF	TGCGCCAGCAGCCTTCGGACTATTAGCTCTGGGGCCAACGTCCTGACTTTC
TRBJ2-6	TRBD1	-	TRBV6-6	CASSPVGGTGGYSFSGANVLTF	TGTGCCAGCAGTCCAGTAGGTGGGACAGGGGGCTACTCCTTCTCTGGGGCCAACGTCCTGACTTTC
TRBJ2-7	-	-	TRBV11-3	CASSTRDISYEQYF	TGTGCCAGCAGCACCAGGGACATCTCCTACGAGCAGTACTTC
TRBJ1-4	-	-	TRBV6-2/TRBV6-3	CASSSPGGGEKLFF	TGTGCCAGCAGTTCCCCGGGAGGGGGTGAAAAACTGTTTTTT
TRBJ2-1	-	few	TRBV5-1	CASSLIQASTSINEQFF	TGCGCCAGCAGCTTGATACAGGCCAGCACGTCAATCAATGAGCAGTTCTTC
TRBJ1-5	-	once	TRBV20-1	CSATVCQPQHF	TGCAGTGCCACAGTGTGTCAGCCCCAGCATTTT
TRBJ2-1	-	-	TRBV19	CASSIIGGSGRWDEQFF	TGTGCCAGTAGTATCATCGGGGGTAGCGGAAGGTGGGATGAGCAGTTCTTC
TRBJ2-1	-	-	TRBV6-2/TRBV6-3	CASSPNLREQFF	TGTGCCAGCAGCCCTAACTTACGAGAGCAGTTCTTC
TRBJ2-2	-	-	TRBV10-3	CAIKRDTNTGELFF	TGTGCCATCAAACGGGACACCAACACCGGGGAGCTGTTTTTT
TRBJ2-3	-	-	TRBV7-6	CASSFNPGATDTQYF	TGTGCCAGCAGCTTTAATCCGGGAGCGACAGATACGCAGTATTTT
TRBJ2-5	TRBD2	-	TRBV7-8	CASSPRLDSGRETQYF	TGTGCCAGCAGCCCGCGGCTTGATAGCGGGAGGGAGACCCAGTACTTC
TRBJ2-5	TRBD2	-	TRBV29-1	CSVGGLSGTQYF	TGCAGCGTTGGGGGACTATCCGGGACCCAGTACTTC
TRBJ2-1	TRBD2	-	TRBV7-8	CASNSGLAGGTSYNEQFF	TGTGCCAGCAACTCAGGACTAGCGGGAGGCACCTCCTACAATGAGCAGTTCTTC
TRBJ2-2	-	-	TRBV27	CASRLGAPPGELFF	TGTGCCAGTCGTTTGGGGGCGCCACCCGGGGAGCTGTTTTTT
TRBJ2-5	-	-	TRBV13	CASSLDEGTQYF	TGTGCCAGCAGCCTGGACGAGGGGACCCAGTACTTC
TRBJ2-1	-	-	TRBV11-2	CASSLAISGVEQFF	TGTGCCAGCAGCTTAGCGATTAGCGGAGTCGAGCAGTTCTTC
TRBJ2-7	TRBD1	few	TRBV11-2	CASSLVSGGNEQYF	TGTGCCAGCAGCTTAGTCTCAGGGGGCAATGAGCAGTACTTC
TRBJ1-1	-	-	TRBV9	CASSSSLLGGTEAFF	TGTGCCAGCAGCTCCAGCCTTTTAGGGGGAACTGAAGCTTTCTTT
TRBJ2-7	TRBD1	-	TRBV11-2	CASRAGTGREQYF	TGTGCCAGCAGAGCCGGGACAGGGCGGGAGCAGTACTTC
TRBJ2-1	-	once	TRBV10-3	CAISESMLAVPYNEQFF	TGTGCCATCAGTGAGTCGATGTTAGCAGTACCCTACAATGAGCAGTTCTTC
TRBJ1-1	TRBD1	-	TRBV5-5	CASSVRDRVYTEAFF	TGTGCCAGCAGCGTCCGGGACAGGGTTTACACTGAAGCTTTCTTT
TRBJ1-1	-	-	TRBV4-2	CASSQDRTLVGAFF	TGTGCCAGCAGCCAAGATCGGACTTTAGTAGGGGCTTTCTTT
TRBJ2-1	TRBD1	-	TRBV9	CASSVGGQTYNEQFF	TGTGCCAGCAGCGTAGGGGGACAGACCTACAATGAGCAGTTCTTC
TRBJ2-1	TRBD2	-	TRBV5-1	CASGGLADSYNEQFF	TGCGCCAGCGGCGGGCTAGCGGATTCCTACAATGAGCAGTTCTTC
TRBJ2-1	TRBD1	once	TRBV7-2	CASSRRQGFYNEQFF	TGTGCCAGCAGCCGGAGACAGGGTTTCTACAATGAGCAGTTCTTC
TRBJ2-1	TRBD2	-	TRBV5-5	CASSLITSGKPLNEQFF	TGTGCCAGCAGCTTGATCACTAGCGGGAAACCCCTCAATGAGCAGTTCTTC
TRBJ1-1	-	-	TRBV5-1	CASSLGSGDTEAFF	TGCGCCAGCAGCTTGGGGTCCGGTGACACTGAAGCTTTCTTT
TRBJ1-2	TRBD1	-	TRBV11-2	CASSLIPPGQGFFNGYTF	TGTGCCAGCAGCTTAATACCGCCGGGACAGGGATTTTTTAACGGCTACACCTTC
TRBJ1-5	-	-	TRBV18	CASSQQDSNQPQHF	TGTGCCAGCTCACAACAGGATAGCAATCAGCCCCAGCATTTT
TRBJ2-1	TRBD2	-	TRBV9	CASSVVGREGRGEQFF	TGTGCCAGCAGCGTAGTTGGACGGGAGGGACGCGGTGAGCAGTTCTTC
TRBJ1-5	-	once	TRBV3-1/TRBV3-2	CASSSYSQPQHF	TGTGCCAGCAGCTCCTACTCTCAGCCCCAGCATTTT
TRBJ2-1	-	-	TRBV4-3	CASSQESGYSYNEQFF	TGCGCCAGCAGCCAAGAGAGCGGGTACTCCTACAATGAGCAGTTCTTC
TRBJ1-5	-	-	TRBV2	CASSEGEENQPQHF	TGTGCCAGCAGTGAAGGAGAGGAAAATCAGCCCCAGCATTTT
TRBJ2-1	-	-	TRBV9	CASSPRPGEGNYNEQFF	TGTGCCAGCAGCCCCCGACCAGGGGAGGGCAATTACAATGAGCAGTTCTTC
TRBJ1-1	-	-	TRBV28	CASSDPGTEAFF	TGTGCCAGCAGTGACCCGGGCACTGAAGCTTTCTTT
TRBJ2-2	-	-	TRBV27	CASVGSGVGTGELFF	TGTGCCAGCGTGGGATCCGGGGTCGGGACCGGGGAGCTGTTTTTT
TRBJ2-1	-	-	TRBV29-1	CSVEGGAENEQFF	TGCAGCGTTGAAGGTGGGGCAGAGAATGAGCAGTTCTTC
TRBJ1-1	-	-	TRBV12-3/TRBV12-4	CASSMGEGEAFF	TGTGCCAGCAGTATGGGAGAGGGCGAAGCTTTCTTT
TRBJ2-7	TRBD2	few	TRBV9	CASSSSTTSGKGYEQYF	TGTGCCAGCAGCTCCTCGACGACTAGCGGGAAGGGATACGAGCAGTACTTC